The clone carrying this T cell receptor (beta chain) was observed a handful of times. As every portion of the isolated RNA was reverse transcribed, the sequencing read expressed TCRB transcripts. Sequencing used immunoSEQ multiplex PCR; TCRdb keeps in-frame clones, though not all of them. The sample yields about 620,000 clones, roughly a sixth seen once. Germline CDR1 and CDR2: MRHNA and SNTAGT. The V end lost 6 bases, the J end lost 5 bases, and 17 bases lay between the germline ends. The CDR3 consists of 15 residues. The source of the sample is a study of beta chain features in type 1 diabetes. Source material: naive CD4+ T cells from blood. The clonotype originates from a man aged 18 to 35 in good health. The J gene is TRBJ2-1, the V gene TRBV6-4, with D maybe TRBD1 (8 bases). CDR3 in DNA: TGTGCCAGCAGATTACAGGGGGGGACTAACAATGAGCAGTTCTTC. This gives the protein CASRLQGGTNNEQFF.